The 21 T cell receptor beta chains below come from one sample, sequenced in a study of CD8+ T cells in alopecia areata. Following RNA extraction, reverse transcription yielded cDNA that acted as the sequencing template. Clones were read by immunoSEQ multiplex PCR, and TCRdb kept only the in-frame ones, dropping some. In the table there are 34,000 or so clones, roughly half of which are singletons. The sequenced sample was NKG2D-high CD8+ T cells sorted from blood. The receptors come from a human donor with alopecia areata.

The chain employs TRBV9 and TRBJ2-7; D is perhaps TRBD2 (6 bases). The V gene lost 0 bases and the J gene lost 3 bases, with 10 bases spanning the gap. The CDR3 loop spans 14 amino acids. Germline-derived CDR1 and CDR2 are SGDLS and YYNGEE. The CDR3 DNA reads TGTGCCAGCAGCGTAGGAGGTAGCGGCTACGAGCAGTACTTC. Translation gives CASSVGGSGYEQYF.

This clone has a handful of counts. The rearrangement joins TRBV2 to TRBJ2-5; D is unresolved. Germline lookup yields CDR1 SNHLY and CDR2 FYNNEI. Trimming took off 7 bases at V and 5 bases at J, with 11 bases between the two ends. CDR3 length: 12 amino acids. CDR3 sequence (DNA): TGTGCCAGCATCTGGGTGGGCGAGACCCAGTACTTC. It specifies CASIWVGETQYF.

The V gene is TRBV7-4, the J gene TRBJ1-1, with D possibly TRBD1 on 6 matching bases. CDR1 SGHVT and CDR2 SQSDAQ come from the germline V gene. The germline V and J ends were trimmed by 5 bases and 5 bases, with 9 bases remaining between them. The CDR3 is 12 amino acids. CDR3 coding DNA: TGTGCCAGCAGCAGTAGGGGGACTGAAGCTTTCTTT. Protein: CASSSRGTEAFF.

This clone was counted only a few times. The chain uses TRBV28 and TRBJ2-7; TRBD1 aligns across 12 bases. The V gene's germline CDR1 is MDHEN and CDR2 SYDVKM. This CDR3 comprises 16 residues. V gave up 5 bases and J gave up 3 bases; unmatched junction bases: 8. The CDR3 is CASSQTGTGGFYEQYF. The CDR3 DNA follows: TGTGCCAGCAGTCAAACCGGGACAGGGGGCTTCTACGAGCAGTACTTC.

The chain uses TRBV4-3 and TRBJ2-7; 7 positions agree with TRBD1. With V trimmed by 3 bases and J by 2 bases, 7 bases remained unmatched. CDR1 is LGHNA and CDR2 is YSLEER in the germline V gene. This CDR3 has 15 amino acids. CDR3 nucleotide sequence: TGCGCCAGCAGCCAGGTAACGACAGGGCCCTACGAGCAGTACTTC. Protein product: CASSQVTTGPYEQYF.

A few counts support this clone. V gene TRBV28 combines with J gene TRBJ1-2; no clear D gene. CDR1 is MDHEN and CDR2 is SYDVKM in the germline V gene. CDR3 size: 14 residues. Trimming stripped 4 bases from V and 2 bases from J, with 11 bases between. CDR3 protein: CASSSSRKNYGYTF. CDR3 nucleotides: TGTGCCAGCAGTTCGAGCAGGAAAAACTATGGCTACACCTTC.

This chain joins TRBV9 and TRBJ2-1, with 8 bases aligning to TRBD1. The CDR3 consists of 15 residues. CDR1 SGDLS and CDR2 YYNGEE come from the germline V gene. The trim removed 4 bases at V and 5 bases at J, leaving 8 bases unmatched. The CDR3 spells CASSLGQGIDNEQFF. DNA of the CDR3: TGTGCCAGCAGCCTTGGACAGGGTATAGACAATGAGCAGTTCTTC.

V gene TRBV4-3 combines with J gene TRBJ1-1; tentatively, D is TRBD1 (5 bases). V was shortened by 5 bases and J by 1 base, with 11 bases between the two germline ends. Looked up from germline, CDR1 is LGHNA and CDR2 is YSLEER. The CDR3 is 14 amino acids. The CDR3 sequence is CASSLRQQNTEAFF. The CDR3 nucleotides are TGCGCCAGCAGCTTGAGACAGCAGAACACTGAAGCTTTCTTT.

The chain has TRBV28 and TRBJ2-3, with 11 bases lining up with TRBD2. V shed 3 bases and J 4 bases; nucleotides not matched to a gene: 6. The CDR3 length is 16 residues. Looked up from germline, CDR1 is MDHEN and CDR2 is SYDVKM. The CDR3 coding sequence is TGTGCCAGCAGTTTCCTCACGGGACTAGCGGCAGATACGCAGTATTTT. This codes for CASSFLTGLAADTQYF.

Only a few counts were recorded for this clone. The gene calls are TRBV6-5 and TRBJ2-7; D may match TRBD1 or TRBD2 (5 bases each). Between the trimmed V and J ends, which lost 4 bases and 2 bases, there was a span of 12 bases. This CDR3 has 14 amino acids. The germline gives CDR1 MNHEY, CDR2 SVGAGI. The CDR3 sequence is CASSFSRGTYEQYF. CDR3 in DNA: TGTGCCAGCAGTTTTTCGAGGGGAACCTACGAGCAGTACTTC.

In this sample, this clone turned up a few times. J is TRBJ1-5 and V is TRBV27, with D possibly TRBD1 on 5 matching bases. CDR3 length: 14 amino acids. V was trimmed by 2 bases and J by 4 bases, leaving 9 bases between them. In germline, CDR1 is MNHEY, CDR2 SMNVEV (reference sequence). The chain's CDR3 is CASSLRGENQPQHF. The DNA for the CDR3 is TGTGCCAGCAGTTTAAGGGGCGAGAATCAGCCCCAGCATTTT.

This chain joins TRBV28 and TRBJ2-1, with TRBD2 identical over 7 bases. Germline V gene lookup returns CDR1 MDHEN and CDR2 SYDVKM. The CDR3 is made up of 14 amino acids. V was clipped by 5 bases and J by 6 bases; unmatched bases: 7. The CDR3 DNA sequence: TGTGCCAGCAGTCTTCGACTAGCCCCCAATGAGCAGTTCTTC. Residues: CASSLRLAPNEQFF.

This chain connects TRBV7-9 to TRBJ2-3, with a possible D match to TRBD1 (5 bases). V lost 5 bases and J 11 bases, leaving 20 bases between the germline ends. Germline V gene lookup returns CDR1 SEHNR and CDR2 FQNEAQ (reference sequence). CDR3 length: 14 amino acids. CDR3 protein: CASSAPGQGDGQYF. CDR3 nucleotides: TGTGCCAGCAGCGCGCCAGGCCAAGGGGATGGGCAGTATTTT.

The rearrangement links TRBV7-2 to TRBJ1-1; 7 nucleotides agree with TRBD1. This CDR3 has 16 amino acids. V shed 5 bases and J 0 bases; nucleotides not matched to a gene: 9. The germline V gene encodes CDR1 SGHTA and CDR2 FQGNSA. The DNA of the CDR3 is TGTGCCAGCAGCCTGATGACAGGGAGTGTGAACACTGAAGCTTTCTTT. Translation gives CASSLMTGSVNTEAFF. Combining the CDR3 with reference TRBV7-2 and TRBJ1-1 gives the whole variable domain GAGVSQSPSNKVTEKGKDVELRCDPISGHTALYWYRQSLGQGLEFLIYFQGNSAPDKSGLPSDRFSAERTGGSVSTLTIQRTQQEDSAVYLCASSLMTGSVNTEAFFGQGTRLTVV.

The chain uses TRBV13 and TRBJ2-6, with 8 bases matching TRBD1. V gave up 4 bases and J gave up 3 bases; unmatched junction bases: 8. CDR1 PRHDT and CDR2 FYEKMQ come from the germline V gene (reference sequence). The CDR3 consists of 17 residues. CDR3 residues: CASSSGQAAGGANVLTF. The CDR3 nucleotides read TGTGCCAGCAGCTCGGGACAGGCCGCGGGTGGGGCCAACGTCCTGACTTTC.

The chain employs TRBV4-2 and TRBJ2-3; TRBD2 agrees at 10 bases. The length of the CDR3 is 16 residues. Germline V gives CDR1 LGHNA, CDR2 YNFKEQ. V shed 1 base, J shed 6 bases, and the junction held 7 bases outside the gene matches. The CDR3 DNA reads as TGTGCCAGCAGCCAAGCGCTAGCGGGGGACGATGATACGCAGTATTTT. Translating it yields CASSQALAGDDDTQYF.

The genes are TRBV7-2 and TRBJ1-2; D gene ambiguous. The CDR3 is 12 amino acids. Germline CDR1 and CDR2: SGHTA and FQGNSA. V gave up 5 bases and J gave up 6 bases, with 10 bases separating them. DNA of the CDR3: TGTGCCAGCAGCGAGCGGTCGGATGGCTACACCTTC. Amino acid sequence: CASSERSDGYTF.

In this sample, this clone turned up once. The chain couples TRBV5-1 to TRBJ1-1; D is unresolved. CDR3 size: 14 residues. Trimming left V 0 bases short and J 5 bases short, with 11 bases between. Germline V gives CDR1 SGHRS, CDR2 YFSETQ. The CDR3 is CASSLAHAGTEAFF. CDR3 nucleotides: TGCGCCAGCAGCTTGGCGCACGCTGGGACTGAAGCTTTCTTT.

The V call is TRBV4-3, the J call TRBJ2-7; 9 nucleotides line up with TRBD2. Trimming cost V 0 bases and J 0 bases; bases outside gene matches: 3. Germline CDR1 LGHNA, CDR2 YSLEER. The CDR3 has 16 residues. CDR3 amino acids: CASSQERGGPSYEQYF. The CDR3 coding sequence is TGCGCCAGCAGCCAAGAGCGGGGGGGGCCCTCCTACGAGCAGTACTTC.

The rearrangement uses TRBV7-8 and TRBJ2-5; 10 positions match TRBD1. The CDR3 sequence is 15 residues long. Germline V gives CDR1 SGHVS, CDR2 FQNEAQ. V shed 3 bases and J 1 base; nucleotides not matched to a gene: 2. CDR3 residues: CASSFRDRGQETQYF. The CDR3 DNA reads as TGTGCCAGCAGCTTCCGGGACAGGGGCCAAGAGACCCAGTACTTC.

This clone is a singleton in its sample. The rearrangement links TRBV5-1 to TRBJ1-1, with a weak D call TRBD1 (6 bases). CDR1 is SGHRS, CDR2 YFSETQ, per germline. This CDR3 contains 18 residues. Trimming pared 4 bases from V and 5 bases from J, leaving 27 bases between. The CDR3 loop reads CASSTESTGTLSLTEAFF. The CDR3 coding sequence is TGCGCCAGCAGCACGGAATCAACCGGGACATTGTCTCTTACTGAAGCTTTCTTT.